The TCR beta chain under discussion was sequenced for a study of tissue T cells after allogeneic stem cell transplantation. Study results and caveats: Anatomically similar tissues had similar TCR repertoires within each patient. Which tissue TCRs were alloreactive or antigen-specific was not determined. Some clones might be persisting host cells. Motif-based clustering found tissue-specific repertoire signatures shared across patients, though few clones were shared. Only a limited share of tissue TCRs appeared in blood or spleen.

Trimming cost V 2 bases and J 2 bases; bases outside gene matches: 0. This CDR3 comprises 14 residues. Germline values: CDR1 SGHLS, CDR2 HYDKME. Only in-frame clones appear in the TCRdb table, and some are missing; sequencing was by immunoSEQ multiplex PCR. There are approximately 1,600 clones in the sample; under 60% occur only once, and roughly 35% lies in the top ten. This clone has a handful of counts. The antigen is undetermined. Gene names denote mouse genes. The read terminates 1 residue before the CDR3 end, so the remaining end is supplied by the germline J gene. Time point meaning: mouse harvest day 14 after allogeneic transplant. Tail vein injection delivered 10^7 T-cell-depleted bone marrow cells and 10^6 splenic CD5+ T cells.

This rearrangement joins TRBV12-2 to TRBJ1-4; 8 bases are shared with TRBD1. The clonotype originates from a female BALB/c mouse given C57BL/6 T cells with graft-versus-host disease after an allogeneic hematopoietic cell transplant. Input material: spleen. The CDR3 reads CASSRDRSNERLFF. Incomplete CDR3 DNA: TGTGCCAGCTCTCGGGACAGGTCCAACGAAAGATTATTT.